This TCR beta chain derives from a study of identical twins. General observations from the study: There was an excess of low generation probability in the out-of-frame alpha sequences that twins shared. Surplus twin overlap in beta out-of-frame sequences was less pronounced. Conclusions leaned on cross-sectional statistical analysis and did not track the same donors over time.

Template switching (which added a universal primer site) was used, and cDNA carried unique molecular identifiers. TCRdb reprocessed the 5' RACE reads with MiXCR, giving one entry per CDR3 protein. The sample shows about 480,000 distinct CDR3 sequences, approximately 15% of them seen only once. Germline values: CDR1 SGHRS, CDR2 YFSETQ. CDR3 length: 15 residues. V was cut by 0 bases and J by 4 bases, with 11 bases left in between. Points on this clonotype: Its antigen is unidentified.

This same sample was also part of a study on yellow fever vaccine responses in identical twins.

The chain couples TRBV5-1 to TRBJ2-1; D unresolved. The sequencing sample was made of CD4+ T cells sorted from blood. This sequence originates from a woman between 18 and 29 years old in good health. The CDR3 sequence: CASSLVLQTYNEQFF. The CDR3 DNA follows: TGCGCCAGCAGCTTGGTGTTACAGACATACAATGAGCAGTTCTTC. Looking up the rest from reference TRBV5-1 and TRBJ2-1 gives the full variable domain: KAGVTQTPRYLIKTRGQQVTLSCSPISGHRSVSWYQQTPGQGLQFLFEYFSETQRNKGNFPGRFSGRQFSNSRSEMNVSTLELGDSALYLCASSLVLQTYNEQFFGPGTRLTVL.